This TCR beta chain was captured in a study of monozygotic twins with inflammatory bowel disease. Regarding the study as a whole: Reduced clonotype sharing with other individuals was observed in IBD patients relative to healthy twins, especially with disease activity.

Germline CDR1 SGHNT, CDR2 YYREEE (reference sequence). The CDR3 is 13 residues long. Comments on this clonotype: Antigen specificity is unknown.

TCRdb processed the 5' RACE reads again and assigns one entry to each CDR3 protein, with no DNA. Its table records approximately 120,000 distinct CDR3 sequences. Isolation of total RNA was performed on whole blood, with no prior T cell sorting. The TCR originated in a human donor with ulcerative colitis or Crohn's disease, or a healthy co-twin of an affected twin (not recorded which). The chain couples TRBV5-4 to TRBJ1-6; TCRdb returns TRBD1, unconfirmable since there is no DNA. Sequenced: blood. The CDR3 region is CASSRGQGGPLHF.